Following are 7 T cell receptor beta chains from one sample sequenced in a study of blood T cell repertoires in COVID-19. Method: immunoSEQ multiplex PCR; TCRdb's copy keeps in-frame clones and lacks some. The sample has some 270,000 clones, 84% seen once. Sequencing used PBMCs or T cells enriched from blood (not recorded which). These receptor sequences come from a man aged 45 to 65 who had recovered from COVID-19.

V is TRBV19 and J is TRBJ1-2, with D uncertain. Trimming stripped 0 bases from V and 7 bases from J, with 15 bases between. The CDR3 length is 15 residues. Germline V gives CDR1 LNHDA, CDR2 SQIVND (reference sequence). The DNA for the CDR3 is TGTGCCAGTAGTATAGATCTCCGAGGGCTAGGTGGCTACACCTTC. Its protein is CASSIDLRGLGGYTF. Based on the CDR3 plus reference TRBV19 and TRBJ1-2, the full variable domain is DGGITQSPKYLFRKEGQNVTLSCEQNLNHDAMYWYRQDPGQGLRLIYYSQIVNDFQKGDIAEGYSVSREKKESFPLTVTSAQKNPTAFYLCASSIDLRGLGGYTFGSGTRLTVV.

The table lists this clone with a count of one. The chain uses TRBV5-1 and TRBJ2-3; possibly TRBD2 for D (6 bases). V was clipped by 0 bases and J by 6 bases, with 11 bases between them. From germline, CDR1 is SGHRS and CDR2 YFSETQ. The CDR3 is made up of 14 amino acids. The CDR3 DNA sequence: TGCGCCAGCAGCTTGGATGGGGGGAAGGATACGCAGTATTTT. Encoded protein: CASSLDGGKDTQYF.

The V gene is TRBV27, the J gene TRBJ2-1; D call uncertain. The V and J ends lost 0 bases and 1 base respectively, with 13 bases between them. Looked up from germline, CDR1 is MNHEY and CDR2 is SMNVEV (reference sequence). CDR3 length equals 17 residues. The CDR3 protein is CASSLSWATRSYNEQFF. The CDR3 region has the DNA TGTGCCAGCAGTTTATCATGGGCAACAAGATCCTACAATGAGCAGTTCTTC.

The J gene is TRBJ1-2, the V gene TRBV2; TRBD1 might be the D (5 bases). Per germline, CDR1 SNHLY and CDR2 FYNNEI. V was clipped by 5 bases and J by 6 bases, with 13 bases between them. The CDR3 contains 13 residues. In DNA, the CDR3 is TGTGCCAGCAGTCCCACGGGGGTCCATGGCTACACCTTC. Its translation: CASSPTGVHGYTF.

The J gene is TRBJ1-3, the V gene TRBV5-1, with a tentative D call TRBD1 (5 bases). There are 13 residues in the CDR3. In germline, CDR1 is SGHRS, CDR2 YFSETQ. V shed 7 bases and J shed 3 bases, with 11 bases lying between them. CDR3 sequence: CASSGYGGNTIYF. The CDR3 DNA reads TGCGCCAGCTCAGGGTACGGTGGAAACACCATATATTTT. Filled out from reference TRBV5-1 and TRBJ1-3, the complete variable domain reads KAGVTQTPRYLIKTRGQQVTLSCSPISGHRSVSWYQQTPGQGLQFLFEYFSETQRNKGNFPGRFSGRQFSNSRSEMNVSTLELGDSALYLCASSGYGGNTIYFGEGSWLTVV.

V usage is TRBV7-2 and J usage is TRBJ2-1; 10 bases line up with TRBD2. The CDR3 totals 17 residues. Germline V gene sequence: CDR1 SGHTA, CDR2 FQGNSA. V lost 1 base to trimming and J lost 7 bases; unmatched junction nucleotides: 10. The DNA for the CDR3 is TGTGCCAGCAGCTTAGGTCTCGGGCTAGCGGGAGAGAATGAGCAGTTCTTC. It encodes CASSLGLGLAGENEQFF.

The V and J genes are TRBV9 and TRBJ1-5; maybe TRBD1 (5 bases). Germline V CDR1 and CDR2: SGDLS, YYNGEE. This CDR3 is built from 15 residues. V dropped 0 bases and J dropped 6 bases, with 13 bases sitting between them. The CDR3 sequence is CASSVGGRAGQPQHF. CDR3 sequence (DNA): TGTGCCAGCAGCGTAGGAGGCAGGGCAGGTCAGCCCCAGCATTTT.